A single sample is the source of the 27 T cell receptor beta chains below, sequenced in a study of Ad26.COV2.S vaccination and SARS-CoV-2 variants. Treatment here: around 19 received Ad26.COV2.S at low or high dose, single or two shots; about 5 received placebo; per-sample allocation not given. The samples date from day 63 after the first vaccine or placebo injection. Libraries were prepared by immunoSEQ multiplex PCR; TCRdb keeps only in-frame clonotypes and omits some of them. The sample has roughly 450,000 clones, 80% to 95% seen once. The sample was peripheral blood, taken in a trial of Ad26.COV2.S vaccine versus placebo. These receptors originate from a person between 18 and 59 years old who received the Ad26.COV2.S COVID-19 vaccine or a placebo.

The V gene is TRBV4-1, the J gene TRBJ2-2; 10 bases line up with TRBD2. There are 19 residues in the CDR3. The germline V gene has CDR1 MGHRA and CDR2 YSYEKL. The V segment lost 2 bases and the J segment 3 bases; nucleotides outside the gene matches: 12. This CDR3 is CASSQRLAGVSFDTGELFF. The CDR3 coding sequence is TGCGCCAGCAGCCAACGCCTAGCGGGAGTGAGTTTCGACACCGGGGAGCTGTTTTTT.

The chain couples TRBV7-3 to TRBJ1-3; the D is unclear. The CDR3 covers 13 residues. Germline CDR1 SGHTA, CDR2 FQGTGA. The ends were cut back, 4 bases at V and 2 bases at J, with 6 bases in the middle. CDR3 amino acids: CASSSAPGNTIYF. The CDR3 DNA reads TGTGCCAGCAGCTCGGCACCTGGAAACACCATATATTTT.

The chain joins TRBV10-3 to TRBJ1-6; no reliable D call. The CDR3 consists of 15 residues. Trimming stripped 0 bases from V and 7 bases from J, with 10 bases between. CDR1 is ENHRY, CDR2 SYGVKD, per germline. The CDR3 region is CAISESVHRNSPLHF. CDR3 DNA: TGTGCCATCAGTGAGTCTGTACACCGCAATTCACCCCTCCACTTT.

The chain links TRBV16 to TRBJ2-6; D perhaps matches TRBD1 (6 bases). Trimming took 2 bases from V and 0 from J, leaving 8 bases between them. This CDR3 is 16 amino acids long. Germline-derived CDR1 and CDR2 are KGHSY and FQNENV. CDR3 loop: CASSQTGISGANVLTF. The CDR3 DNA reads TGTGCCAGCAGCCAAACAGGGATCTCTGGGGCCAACGTCCTGACTTTC.

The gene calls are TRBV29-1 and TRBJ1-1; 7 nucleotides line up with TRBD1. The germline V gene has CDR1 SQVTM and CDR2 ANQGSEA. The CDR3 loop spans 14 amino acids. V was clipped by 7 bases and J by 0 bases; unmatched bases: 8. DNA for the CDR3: TGCAGCGGTAGACAGGGTCCCATGAACACTGAAGCTTTCTTT. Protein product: CSGRQGPMNTEAFF.

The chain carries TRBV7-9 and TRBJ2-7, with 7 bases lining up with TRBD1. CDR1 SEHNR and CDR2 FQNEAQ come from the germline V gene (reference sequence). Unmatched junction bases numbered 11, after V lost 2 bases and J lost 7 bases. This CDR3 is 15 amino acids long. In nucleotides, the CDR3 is TGTGCCAGCAGCTTACCCACAGGGGTCGTTCTGGAGCAGTACTTC. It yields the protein CASSLPTGVVLEQYF.

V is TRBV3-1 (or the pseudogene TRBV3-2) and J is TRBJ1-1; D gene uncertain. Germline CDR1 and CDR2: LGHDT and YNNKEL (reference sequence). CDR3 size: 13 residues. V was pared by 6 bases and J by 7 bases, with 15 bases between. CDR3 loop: CASRPLAASEAFF. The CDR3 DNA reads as TGTGCCAGCAGACCCCTTGCAGCAAGTGAAGCTTTCTTT.

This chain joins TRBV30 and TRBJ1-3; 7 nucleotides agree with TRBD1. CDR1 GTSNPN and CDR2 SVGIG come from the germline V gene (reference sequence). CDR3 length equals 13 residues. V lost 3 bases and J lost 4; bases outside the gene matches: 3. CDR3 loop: CAWRVTGGNTIYF. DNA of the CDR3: TGTGCCTGGAGGGTGACAGGGGGAAACACCATATATTTT.

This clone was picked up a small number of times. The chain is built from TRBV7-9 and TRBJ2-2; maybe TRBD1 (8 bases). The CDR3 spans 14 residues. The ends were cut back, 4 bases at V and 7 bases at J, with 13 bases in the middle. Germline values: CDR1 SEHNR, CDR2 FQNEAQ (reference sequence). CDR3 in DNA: TGTGCCAGCAGCTCGACAGGGGAGGGCGGGGAGCTGTTTTTT. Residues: CASSSTGEGGELFF. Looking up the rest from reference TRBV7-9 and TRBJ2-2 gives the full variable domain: DTGVSQNPRHKITKRGQNVTFRCDPISEHNRLYWYRQTLGQGPEFLTYFQNEAQLEKSRLLSDRFSAERPKGSFSTLEIQRTEQGDSAMYLCASSSTGEGGELFFGEGSRLTVL.

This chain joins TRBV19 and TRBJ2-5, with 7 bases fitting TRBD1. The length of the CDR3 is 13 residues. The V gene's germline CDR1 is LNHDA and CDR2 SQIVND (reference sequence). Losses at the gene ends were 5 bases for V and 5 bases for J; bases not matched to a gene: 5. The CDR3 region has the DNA TGTGCCAGTAGTGAGGCCAGGGGGGAGACCCAGTACTTC. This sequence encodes CASSEARGETQYF.

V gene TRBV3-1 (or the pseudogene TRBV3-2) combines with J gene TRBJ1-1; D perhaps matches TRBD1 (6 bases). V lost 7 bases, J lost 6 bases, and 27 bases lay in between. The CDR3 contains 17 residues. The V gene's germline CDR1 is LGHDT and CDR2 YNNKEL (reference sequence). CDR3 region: CASMTERSRNRAPEAFF. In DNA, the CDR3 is TGTGCCAGCATGACAGAACGCTCCCGGAACAGGGCCCCTGAAGCTTTCTTT.

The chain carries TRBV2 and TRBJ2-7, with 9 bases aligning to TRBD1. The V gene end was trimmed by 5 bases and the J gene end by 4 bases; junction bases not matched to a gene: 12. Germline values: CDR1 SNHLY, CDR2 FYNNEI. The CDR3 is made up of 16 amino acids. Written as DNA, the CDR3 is TGTGCCAGCAGTTATTTTATGGACAGGGGTCTTTACGAGCAGTACTTC. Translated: CASSYFMDRGLYEQYF.

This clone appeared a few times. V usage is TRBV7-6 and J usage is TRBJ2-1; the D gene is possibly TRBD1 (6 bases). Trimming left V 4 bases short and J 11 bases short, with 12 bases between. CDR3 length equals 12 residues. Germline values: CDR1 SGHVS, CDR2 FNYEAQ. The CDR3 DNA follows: TGTGCCAGCAGCTCGATAAGGGGGAAGCAGTTCTTC. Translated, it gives CASSSIRGKQFF.

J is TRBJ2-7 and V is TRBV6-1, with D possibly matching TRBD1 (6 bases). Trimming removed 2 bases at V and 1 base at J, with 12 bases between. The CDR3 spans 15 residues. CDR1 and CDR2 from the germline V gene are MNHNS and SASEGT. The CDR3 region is CASSEQGLGSYEQYF. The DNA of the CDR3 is TGTGCCAGCAGTGAACAGGGGTTGGGATCCTACGAGCAGTACTTC.

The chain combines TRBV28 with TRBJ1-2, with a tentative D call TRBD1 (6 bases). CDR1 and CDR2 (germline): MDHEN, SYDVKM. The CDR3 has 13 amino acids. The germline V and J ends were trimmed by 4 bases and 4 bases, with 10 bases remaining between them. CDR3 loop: CASSYGQFYGYTF. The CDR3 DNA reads TGTGCCAGCAGTTATGGACAGTTCTATGGCTACACCTTC.

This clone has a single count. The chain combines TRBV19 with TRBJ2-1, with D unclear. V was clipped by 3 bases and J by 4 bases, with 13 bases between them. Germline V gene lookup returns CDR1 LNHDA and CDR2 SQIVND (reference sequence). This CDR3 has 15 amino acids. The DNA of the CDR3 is TGTGCCAGTAGTATCGGCCCAATAAGTTACAATGAGCAGTTCTTC. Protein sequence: CASSIGPISYNEQFF.

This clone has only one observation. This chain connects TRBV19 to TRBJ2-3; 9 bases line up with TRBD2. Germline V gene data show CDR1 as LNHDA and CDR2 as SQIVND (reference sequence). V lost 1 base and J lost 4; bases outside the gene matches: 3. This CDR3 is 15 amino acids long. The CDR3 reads CASSIASGISDTQYF. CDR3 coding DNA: TGTGCCAGTAGTATAGCTAGCGGGATATCAGATACGCAGTATTTT.

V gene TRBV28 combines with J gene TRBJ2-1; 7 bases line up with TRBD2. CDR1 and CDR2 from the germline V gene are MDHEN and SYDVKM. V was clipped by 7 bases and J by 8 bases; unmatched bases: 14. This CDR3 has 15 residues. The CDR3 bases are TGTGCCAGCATTAGTAGGCGGGAGATTTTCCATGAGCAGTTCTTC. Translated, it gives CASISRREIFHEQFF. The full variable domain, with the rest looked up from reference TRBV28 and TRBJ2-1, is DVKVTQSSRYLVKRTGEKVFLECVQDMDHENMFWYRQDPGLGLRLIYFSYDVKMKEKGDIPEGYSVSREKKERFSLILESASTNQTSMYLCASISRREIFHEQFFGPGTRLTVL.

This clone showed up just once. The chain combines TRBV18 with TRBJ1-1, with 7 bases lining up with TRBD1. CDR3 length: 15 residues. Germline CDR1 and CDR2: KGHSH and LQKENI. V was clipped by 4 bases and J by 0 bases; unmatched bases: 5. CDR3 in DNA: TGTGCCAGCTCACGTGGGACAGTGATGAACACTGAAGCTTTCTTT. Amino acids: CASSRGTVMNTEAFF.

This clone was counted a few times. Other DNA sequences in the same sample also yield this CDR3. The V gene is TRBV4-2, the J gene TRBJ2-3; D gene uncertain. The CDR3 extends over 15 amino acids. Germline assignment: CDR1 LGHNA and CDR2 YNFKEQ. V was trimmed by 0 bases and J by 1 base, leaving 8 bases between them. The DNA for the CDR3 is TGTGCCAGCAGCCAAGATCCTGGGGGCACAGATACGCAGTATTTT. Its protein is CASSQDPGGTDTQYF.

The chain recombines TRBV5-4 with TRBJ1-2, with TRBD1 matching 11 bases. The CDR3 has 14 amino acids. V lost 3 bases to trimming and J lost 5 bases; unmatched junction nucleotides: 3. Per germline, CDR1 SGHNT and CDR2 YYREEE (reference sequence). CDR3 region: CASSSRDRGYGYTF. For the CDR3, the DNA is TGTGCCAGCAGCTCCCGGGACAGGGGGTATGGCTACACCTTC.

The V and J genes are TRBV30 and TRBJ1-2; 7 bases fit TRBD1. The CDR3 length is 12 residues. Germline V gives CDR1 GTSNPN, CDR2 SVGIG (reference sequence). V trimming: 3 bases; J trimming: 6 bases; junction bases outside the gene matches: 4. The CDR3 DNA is TGTGCCTGGAGCACAACAGGGGATGGCTACACCTTC. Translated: CAWSTTGDGYTF.

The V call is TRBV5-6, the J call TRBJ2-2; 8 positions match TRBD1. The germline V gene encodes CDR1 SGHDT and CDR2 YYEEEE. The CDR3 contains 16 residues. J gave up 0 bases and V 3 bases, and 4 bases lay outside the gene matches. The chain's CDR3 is CASSSEQGANTGELFF. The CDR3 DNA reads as TGTGCCAGCAGCTCCGAACAGGGGGCGAACACCGGGGAGCTGTTTTTT.

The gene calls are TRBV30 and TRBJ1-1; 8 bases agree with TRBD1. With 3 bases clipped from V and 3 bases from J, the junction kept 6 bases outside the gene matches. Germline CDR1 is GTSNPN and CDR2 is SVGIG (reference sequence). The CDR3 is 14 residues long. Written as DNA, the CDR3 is TGTGCCTGGAGACTGACAGGGGCTGACACTGAAGCTTTCTTT. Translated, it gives CAWRLTGADTEAFF.

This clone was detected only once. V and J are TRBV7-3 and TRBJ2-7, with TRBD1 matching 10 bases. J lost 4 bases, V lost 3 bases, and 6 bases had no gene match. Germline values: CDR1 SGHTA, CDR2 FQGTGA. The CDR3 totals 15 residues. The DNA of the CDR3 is TGTGCCAGCAGCTTGGGTGGGGACAGGGGTTACGAGCAGTACTTC. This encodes CASSLGGDRGYEQYF.

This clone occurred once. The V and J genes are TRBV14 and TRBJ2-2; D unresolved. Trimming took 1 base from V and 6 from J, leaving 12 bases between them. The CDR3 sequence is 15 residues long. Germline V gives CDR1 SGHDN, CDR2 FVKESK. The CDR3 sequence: CASSQVPAWAGELFF. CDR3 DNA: TGTGCCAGCAGCCAAGTCCCAGCGTGGGCCGGGGAGCTGTTTTTT. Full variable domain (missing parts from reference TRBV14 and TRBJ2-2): EAGVTQFPSHSVIEKGQTVTLRCDPISGHDNLYWYRRVMGKEIKFLLHFVKESKQDESGMPNNRFLAERTGGTYSTLKVQPAELEDSGVYFCASSQVPAWAGELFFGEGSRLTVL.

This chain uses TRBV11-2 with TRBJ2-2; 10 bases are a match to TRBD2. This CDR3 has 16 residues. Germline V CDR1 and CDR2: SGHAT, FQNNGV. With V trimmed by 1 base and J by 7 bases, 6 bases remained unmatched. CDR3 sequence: CASSLASGRRYGELFF. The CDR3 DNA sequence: TGTGCCAGCAGCTTAGCTAGCGGGAGAAGGTACGGGGAGCTGTTTTTT.